The clone carrying this T cell receptor beta chain has a handful of counts. The antigen is not known. These data belong to a study of cytomegalovirus exposure and HLA in healthy donors. Turning to the study itself: Of around 410 genotyped donors, 81% grouped in the Caucasian-associated ancestry cluster.

PCR used 60 Vbeta primers and 13 Jbeta primers. Data came from immunoSEQ multiplex PCR; TCRdb stores just in-frame clones and leaves some out. The sample lists approximately 170,000 clones, around three quarters occurring once. Trimming shortened V by 4 bases and J by 6 bases, and 13 bases separated the two germline ends. CDR1 SGHVS and CDR2 FQNEAQ come from the germline V gene. There are 13 residues in the CDR3. Study results and limitations: With DRB1 most and HLA-C fewest, TCR association rates differed between HLA loci in a later analysis. Common viral pathogens seemed to be connected with several of the most significant clusters, according to a later analysis.

This chain connects TRBV7-8 to TRBJ2-7; weak D call: TRBD1 (6 bases). The sequence was collected from a woman between 45 and 60 years old in good health and CMV-seronegative. Sequenced: PBMCs. CDR3 nucleotides: TGTGCCAGCAGCTCCGCCGGCAGGGGCGAGCAGTACTTC. This encodes CASSSAGRGEQYF. The variable domain in full, with the rest retrieved from reference TRBV7-8 and TRBJ2-7, is GAGVSQSPRYKVAKRGQDVALRCDPISGHVSLFWYQQALGQGPEFLTYFQNEAQLDKSGLPSDRFFAERPEGSVSTLKIQRTQQEDSAVYLCASSSAGRGEQYFGPGTRLTVT.